The entry below describes one T cell receptor beta chain. TCRdb re-called the RT-PCR reads through MiXCR, storing one row per CDR3 protein. The top ten clones hold roughly 4% of a sample with almost 700,000 distinct CDR3 sequences, 14% of them seen once. The V and J ends lost 4 bases and 8 bases respectively, with 12 bases between them. This CDR3 region has 12 residues. Germline assignment: CDR1 SGHDT and CDR2 YYEEEE. The sequencing input was memory CD4+ T cells from blood. The clonotype comes from a female donor in good health, serving as a healthy control. This chain uses TRBV5-6 with TRBJ1-2; D is ambiguous. In DNA, the CDR3 is TGTGCCAGCAGCCTTACCGGACTCGGCTACACCTTC. Its protein is CASSLTGLGYTF.